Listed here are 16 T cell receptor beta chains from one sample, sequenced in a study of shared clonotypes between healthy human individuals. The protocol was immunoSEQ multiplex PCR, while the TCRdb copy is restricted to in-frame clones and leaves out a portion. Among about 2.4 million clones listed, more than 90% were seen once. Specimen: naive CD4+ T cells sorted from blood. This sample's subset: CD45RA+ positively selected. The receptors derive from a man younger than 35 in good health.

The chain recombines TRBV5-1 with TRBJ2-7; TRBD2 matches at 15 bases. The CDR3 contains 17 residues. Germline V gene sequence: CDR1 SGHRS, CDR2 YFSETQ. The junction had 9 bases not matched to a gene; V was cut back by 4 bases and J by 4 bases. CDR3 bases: TGCGCCAGCAGCCCCCTGGGACTAGCGGGGGGATCTTACGAGCAGTACTTC. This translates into CASSPLGLAGGSYEQYF. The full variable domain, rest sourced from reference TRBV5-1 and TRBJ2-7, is KAGVTQTPRYLIKTRGQQVTLSCSPISGHRSVSWYQQTPGQGLQFLFEYFSETQRNKGNFPGRFSGRQFSNSRSEMNVSTLELGDSALYLCASSPLGLAGGSYEQYFGPGTRLTVT.

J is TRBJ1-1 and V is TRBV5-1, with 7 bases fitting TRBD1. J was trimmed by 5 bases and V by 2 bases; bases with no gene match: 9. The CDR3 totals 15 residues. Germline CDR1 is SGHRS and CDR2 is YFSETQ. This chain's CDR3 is CASSLTGEKGTEAFF. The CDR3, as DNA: TGCGCCAGCAGCTTAACAGGGGAGAAAGGAACTGAAGCTTTCTTT.

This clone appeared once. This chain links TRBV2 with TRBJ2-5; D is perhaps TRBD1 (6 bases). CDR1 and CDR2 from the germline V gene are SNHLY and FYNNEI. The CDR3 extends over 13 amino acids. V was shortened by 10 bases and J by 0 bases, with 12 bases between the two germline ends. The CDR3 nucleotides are TGTGCCACCTCTGGGGACAACCAAGAGACCCAGTACTTC. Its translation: CATSGDNQETQYF.

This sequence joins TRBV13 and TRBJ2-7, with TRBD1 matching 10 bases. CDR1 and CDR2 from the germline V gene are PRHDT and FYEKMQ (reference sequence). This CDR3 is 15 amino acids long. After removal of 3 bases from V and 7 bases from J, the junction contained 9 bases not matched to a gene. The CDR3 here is CASSFPGQGLEEQYF. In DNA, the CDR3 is TGTGCCAGCAGCTTTCCGGGACAGGGGTTAGAAGAGCAGTACTTC.

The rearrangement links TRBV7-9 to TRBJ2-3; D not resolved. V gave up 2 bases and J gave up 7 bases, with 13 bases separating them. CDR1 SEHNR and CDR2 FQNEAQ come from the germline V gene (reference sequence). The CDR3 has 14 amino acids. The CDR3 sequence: CASSLSPGPNTQYF. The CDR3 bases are TGTGCCAGCAGCTTATCCCCCGGGCCCAATACGCAGTATTTT.

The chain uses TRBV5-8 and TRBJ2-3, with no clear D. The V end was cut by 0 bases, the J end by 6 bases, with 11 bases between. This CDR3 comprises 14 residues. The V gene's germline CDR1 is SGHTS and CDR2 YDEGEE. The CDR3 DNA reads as TGTGCCAGCAGCTTGGGCCTTCCAAGGGATACGCAGTATTTT. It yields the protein CASSLGLPRDTQYF.

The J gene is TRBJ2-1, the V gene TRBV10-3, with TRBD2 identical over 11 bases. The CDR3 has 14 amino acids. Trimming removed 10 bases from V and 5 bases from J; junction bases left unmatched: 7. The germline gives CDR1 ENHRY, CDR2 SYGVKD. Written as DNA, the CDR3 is TGTGCCACCCAGGCTAGCGGGAGGAACAATGAGCAGTTCTTC. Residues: CATQASGRNNEQFF.

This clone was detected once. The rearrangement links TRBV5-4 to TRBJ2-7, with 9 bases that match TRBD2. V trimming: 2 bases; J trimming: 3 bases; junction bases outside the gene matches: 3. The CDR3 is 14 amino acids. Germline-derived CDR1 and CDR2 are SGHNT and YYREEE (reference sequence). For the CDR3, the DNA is TGTGCCAGCAGCTTAGCGGGGGGATACTACGAGCAGTACTTC. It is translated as CASSLAGGYYEQYF. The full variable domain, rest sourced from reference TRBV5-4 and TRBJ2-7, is ETGVTQSPTHLIKTRGQQVTLRCSSQSGHNTVSWYQQALGQGPQFIFQYYREEENGRGNFPPRFSGLQFPNYSSELNVNALELDDSALYLCASSLAGGYYEQYFGPGTRLTVT.

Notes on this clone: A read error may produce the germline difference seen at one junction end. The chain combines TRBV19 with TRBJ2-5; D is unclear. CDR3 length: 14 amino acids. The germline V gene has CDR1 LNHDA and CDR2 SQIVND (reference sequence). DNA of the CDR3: TGTGCCAGTAGTGCCCGGGTTCCCTCAGAGACCCAATACTTC. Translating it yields CASSARVPSETQYF.

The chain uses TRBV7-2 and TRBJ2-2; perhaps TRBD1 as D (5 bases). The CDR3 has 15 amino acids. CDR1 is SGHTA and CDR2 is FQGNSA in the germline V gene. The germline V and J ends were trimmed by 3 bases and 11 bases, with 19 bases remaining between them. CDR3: CASSFGGAGFGELFF. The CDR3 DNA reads TGTGCCAGCAGCTTCGGTGGGGCAGGGTTCGGAGAGCTGTTTTTT.

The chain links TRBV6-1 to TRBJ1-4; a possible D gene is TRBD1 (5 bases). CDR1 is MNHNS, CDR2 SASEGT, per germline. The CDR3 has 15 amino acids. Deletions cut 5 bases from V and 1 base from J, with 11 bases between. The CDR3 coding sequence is TGTGCCAGCAGTAAGGGGACGGTAACTAATGAAAAACTGTTTTTT. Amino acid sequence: CASSKGTVTNEKLFF.

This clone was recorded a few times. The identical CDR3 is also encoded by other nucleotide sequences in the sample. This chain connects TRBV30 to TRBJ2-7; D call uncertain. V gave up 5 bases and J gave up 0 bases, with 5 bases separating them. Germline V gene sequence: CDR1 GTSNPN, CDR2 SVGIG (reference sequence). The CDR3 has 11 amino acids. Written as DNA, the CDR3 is TGTGCCTGGTCTGACTCCTACGAGCAGTACTTC. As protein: CAWSDSYEQYF.

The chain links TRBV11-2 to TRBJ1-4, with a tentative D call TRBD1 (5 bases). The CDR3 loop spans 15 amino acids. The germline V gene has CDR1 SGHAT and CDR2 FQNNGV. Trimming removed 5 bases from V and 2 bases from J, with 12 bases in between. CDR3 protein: CASSASGMTNEKLFF. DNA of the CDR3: TGTGCCAGCAGCGCCTCAGGGATGACTAATGAAAAACTGTTTTTT.

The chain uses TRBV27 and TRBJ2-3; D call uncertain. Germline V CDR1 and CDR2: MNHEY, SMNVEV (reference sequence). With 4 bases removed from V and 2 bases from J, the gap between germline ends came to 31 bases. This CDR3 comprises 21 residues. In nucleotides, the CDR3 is TGTGCCAGCAGTTATGTACCCCGTCTTTCCGTCCGGTCTTTCCTCACAGATACGCAGTATTTT. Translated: CASSYVPRLSVRSFLTDTQYF.

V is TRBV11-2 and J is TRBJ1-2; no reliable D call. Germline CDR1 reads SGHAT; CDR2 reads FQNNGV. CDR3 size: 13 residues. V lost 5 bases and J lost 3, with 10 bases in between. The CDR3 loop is CASSPPRDYGYTF. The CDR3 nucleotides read TGTGCCAGCAGCCCGCCCCGGGACTATGGCTACACCTTC.

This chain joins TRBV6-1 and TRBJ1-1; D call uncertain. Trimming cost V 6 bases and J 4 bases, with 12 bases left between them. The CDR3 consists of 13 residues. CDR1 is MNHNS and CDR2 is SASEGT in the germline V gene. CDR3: CASSDKLGTEAFF. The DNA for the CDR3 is TGTGCCAGCAGCGACAAGTTGGGCACTGAAGCTTTCTTT.